These T cell receptor beta chains were read from a single sample in a study of T cells in Graves' hyperthyroidism and ophthalmopathy. One entry per CDR3 protein results from TCRdb running MiXCR on the multiplex PCR reads. The table shows 650,000 to 850,000 distinct CDR3 sequences, with around 19% occurring only once. Sequencing was done on a sample of blood. These TCRs come from a woman aged 50 to 65 with Graves' hyperthyroidism that later progressed to Graves' ophthalmopathy. Both conserved end residues are part of each CDR3. D genes are given only for firm matches. The size field is filled for only some rows; it gives once, few, many or a size class.

V gene,J gene,clone size,D gene,CDR3 length,CDR3 protein,CDR3 DNA
TRBV7-3,TRBJ1-1,few,TRBD1,15,CASSHDRETRTEAFF,TGTGCCAGCAGCCATGACAGGGAAACTAGGACTGAAGCTTTCTTT
TRBV20-1,TRBJ2-5,many,NA,15,CSAPERGRSPETQYF,TGCAGTGCGCCAGAACGGGGCCGGTCCCCAGAGACCCAGTACTTC
TRBV29-1,TRBJ1-2,NA,TRBD1,14,CSVEEGQGYYGYTF,TGCAGCGTTGAAGAGGGACAGGGCTACTATGGCTACACCTTC
TRBV5-1,TRBJ1-4,many,NA,16,CASSGQPGTRNEKLFF,TGCGCCAGCAGCGGTCAACCAGGGACAAGGAATGAAAAACTGTTTTTT
TRBV16,TRBJ2-5,few,NA,12,CASNRGEETQYF,TGTGCCAGCAACCGAGGGGAGGAGACCCAGTACTTC
TRBV5-1,TRBJ2-7,many,TRBD1,14,CASSLGQGINEQYF,TGCGCCAGCAGCTTAGGACAGGGCATCAACGAGCAGTACTTC
TRBV7-9,TRBJ2-1,many,NA,16,CASTLYRGSSYNEQFF,TGTGCCAGCACCCTCTACAGAGGGAGCTCCTACAATGAGCAGTTCTTC
TRBV12-3/TRBV12-4,TRBJ2-7,NA,NA,14,CASTHQTGSYEQYF,TGTGCCAGCACCCACCAGACAGGCTCCTACGAGCAGTACTTC
TRBV11-1,TRBJ1-1,many,TRBD1,14,CASSWGQGNTEAFF,TGTGCCAGCAGCTGGGGACAGGGGAACACTGAAGCTTTCTTT
TRBV20-1,TRBJ2-6,few,NA,17,CSAAPMDSSSGANVLTF,TGCAGTGCCGCCCCAATGGACAGTAGCTCTGGGGCCAACGTCCTGACTTTC
TRBV7-9,TRBJ1-1,NA,NA,12,CASSLSGPEAFF,TGTGCCAGCAGCTTATCAGGCCCTGAAGCTTTCTTT
TRBV5-1,TRBJ2-2,NA,TRBD1,16,CASSPDRGRVTGELFF,TGCGCCAGCAGCCCGGACAGGGGACGGGTCACCGGGGAGCTGTTTTTT
TRBV2,TRBJ1-5,few,NA,13,CASIANSNQPQHF,TGTGCCAGCATTGCCAATAGCAATCAGCCCCAGCATTTT
TRBV19,TRBJ2-3,NA,NA,16,CASSIEGPAFTDTQYF,TGTGCCAGTAGTATCGAGGGGCCCGCATTCACAGATACGCAGTATTTT
TRBV5-1,TRBJ1-2,NA,TRBD1,15,CASSPANRGRNGYTF,TGCGCCAGCAGCCCCGCTAACAGGGGGAGGAATGGCTACACCTTC
TRBV15,TRBJ1-2,NA,TRBD1,15,CATSKDLGQGAGYTF,TGTGCCACCAGCAAAGATTTGGGACAGGGAGCTGGCTACACCTTC
TRBV5-1,TRBJ1-4,NA,TRBD1,16,CASSLDRGVTNEKLFF,TGCGCCAGCAGCTTGGACAGGGGGGTAACTAATGAAAAACTGTTTTTT
TRBV7-3,TRBJ2-2,few,TRBD2,16,CASSLLLAGRSGELFF,TGTGCCAGCAGCTTACTACTAGCGGGGAGGTCCGGGGAGCTGTTTTTT
TRBV12-3/TRBV12-4,TRBJ1-5,NA,NA,12,CASSLGTGPQHF,TGTGCCAGCAGTTTAGGGACTGGGCCCCAGCATTTT
TRBV3-1,TRBJ1-1,few,NA,13,CASSPALPRGAFF,TGTGCCAGCAGCCCCGCCCTCCCCAGGGGAGCTTTCTTT
TRBV3-1,TRBJ2-5,many,TRBD2,14,CASSQGWGGETQYF,TGTGCCAGCAGCCAAGGTTGGGGGGGAGAGACCCAGTACTTC
TRBV12-3/TRBV12-4,TRBJ1-1,many,NA,13,CASSLTAQPIAFF,TGTGCCAGCAGCCTAACAGCCCAGCCCATCGCTTTCTTT
TRBV4-1,TRBJ2-2,NA,TRBD1,15,CASSQVRGRGGELFF,TGCGCCAGCAGCCAAGTCAGGGGGCGAGGCGGGGAGCTGTTTTTT
TRBV2,TRBJ1-5,few,NA,14,CASGQQEIRQPQHF,TGTGCCAGTGGTCAACAGGAGATTAGGCAGCCCCAGCATTTT
TRBV6-1,TRBJ2-7,few,NA,13,CASSFRGANEQYF,TGTGCCAGCAGTTTTCGAGGGGCGAACGAGCAGTACTTC
TRBV27,TRBJ1-5,few,NA,13,CASSLLYNQPQHF,TGTGCCAGCAGTTTATTGTATAATCAGCCCCAGCATTTT
TRBV7-8,TRBJ1-6,few,TRBD1,15,CASSSSGTENSPLHF,TGTGCCAGCAGCTCTTCCGGGACAGAGAATTCACCCCTCCACTTT
TRBV13,TRBJ1-2,many,NA,15,CASSLVVDKNYGYTF,TGTGCCAGCAGCTTAGTGGTGGACAAGAACTATGGCTACACCTTC
TRBV20-1,TRBJ2-3,few,TRBD2,16,CSARWNSGGFIDTQYF,TGCAGTGCTAGATGGAATAGCGGGGGTTTCATAGATACGCAGTATTTT
TRBV15,TRBJ1-4,few,NA,15,CATSRVEGTNEKLFF,TGTGCCACCAGCAGAGTTGAGGGAACTAATGAAAAACTGTTTTTT
TRBV2,TRBJ1-2,many,NA,13,CASSETKAYGYTF,TGTGCCAGCAGTGAGACGAAAGCTTATGGCTACACCTTC
TRBV2,TRBJ2-1,few,NA,15,CASSEGFSSYNEQFF,TGTGCCAGCAGTGAGGGTTTTAGCTCCTACAATGAGCAGTTCTTC
TRBV3-1,TRBJ2-7,many,TRBD2,16,CASSPYTSGGFYEQYF,TGTGCCAGCAGCCCTTACACTAGCGGGGGGTTTTACGAGCAGTACTTC
TRBV7-9,TRBJ2-1,NA,NA,14,CASSLVRTTNEQFF,TGTGCCAGCAGCTTAGTTCGGACCACCAATGAGCAGTTCTTC
TRBV30,TRBJ2-7,NA,TRBD1,15,CAWRAGQGARYEQYF,TGTGCCTGGAGAGCTGGACAGGGGGCGCGGTACGAGCAGTACTTC
TRBV28,TRBJ2-1,NA,TRBD2,16,CASSHRLAGEYTEQFF,TGTGCCAGCAGTCACAGACTAGCGGGAGAGTATACTGAGCAGTTCTTC
TRBV4-1,TRBJ1-1,NA,NA,16,CASSQGRRGWDTEAFF,TGCGCCAGCAGCCAAGGAAGGAGGGGATGGGACACTGAAGCTTTCTTT
TRBV30,TRBJ1-1,NA,NA,14,CAWSVSLDGTEAFF,TGTGCCTGGAGTGTATCGCTCGATGGGACTGAAGCTTTCTTT
TRBV12-3/TRBV12-4,TRBJ1-3,many,NA,15,CASSLRWQGGNTIYF,TGTGCCAGCAGCCTGAGGTGGCAGGGAGGAAACACCATATATTTT
TRBV7-6,TRBJ1-3,NA,NA,14,CASSPREVGNTIYF,TGTGCCAGCAGCCCGAGGGAGGTTGGAAACACCATATATTTT
TRBV6-2/TRBV6-3,TRBJ1-4,many,NA,14,CASSPPGTPEKLFF,TGTGCCAGCTCTCCCCCCGGGACACCAGAAAAACTGTTTTTT
TRBV5-4,TRBJ1-1,NA,NA,13,CASSLDTSTEAFF,TGTGCCAGCAGCTTGGATACAAGCACTGAAGCTTTCTTT
TRBV6-1,TRBJ1-6,few,TRBD1,15,CASSPGQGLDSPLHF,TGTGCCAGCAGCCCTGGACAGGGGTTGGATTCACCCCTCCACTTT
TRBV11-2,TRBJ2-6,NA,NA,16,CASSLIRPSGANVLTF,TGTGCCAGCAGCTTAATCAGGCCGTCTGGGGCCAACGTCCTGACTTTC
TRBV15,TRBJ1-5,few,NA,16,CATSRGLEGPNQPQHF,TGTGCCACCAGCAGAGGTTTGGAGGGGCCTAATCAGCCCCAGCATTTT
TRBV7-9,TRBJ2-3,few,TRBD1,17,CASSLADGQGRTDTQYF,TGTGCCAGCAGCTTAGCGGACGGACAGGGTAGGACAGATACGCAGTATTTT
TRBV30,TRBJ1-1,NA,NA,14,CAWSWSGMNTEAFF,TGTGCCTGGAGTTGGTCAGGGATGAACACTGAAGCTTTCTTT
TRBV18,TRBJ1-1,many,NA,14,CASSPLAKNTEAFF,TGTGCCAGCTCACCATTAGCAAAGAACACTGAAGCTTTCTTT
TRBV19,TRBJ1-5,NA,NA,16,CASSMDRTYSNQPQHF,TGTGCCAGTAGTATGGATAGGACCTACTCCAATCAGCCCCAGCATTTT
TRBV4-2,TRBJ1-3,NA,NA,15,CASSLPREVEDTIYF,TGTGCCAGCAGCCTTCCCAGGGAGGTGGAGGACACCATATATTTT